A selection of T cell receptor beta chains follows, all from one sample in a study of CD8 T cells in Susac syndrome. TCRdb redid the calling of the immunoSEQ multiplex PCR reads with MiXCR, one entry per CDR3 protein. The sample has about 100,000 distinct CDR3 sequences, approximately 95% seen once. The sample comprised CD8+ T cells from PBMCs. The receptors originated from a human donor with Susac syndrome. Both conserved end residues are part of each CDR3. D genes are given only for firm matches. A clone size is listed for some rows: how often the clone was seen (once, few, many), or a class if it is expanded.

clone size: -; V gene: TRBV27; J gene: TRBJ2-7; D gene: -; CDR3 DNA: TGTGCCAGCGGGCGGGCTAGGCCCTACGAGCAGTACTTC; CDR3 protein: CASGRARPYEQYF
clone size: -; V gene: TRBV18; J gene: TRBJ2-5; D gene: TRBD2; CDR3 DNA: TGTGCCAGCTCGGCGGGACTAGCGGGATCAGAGACCCAGTACTTC; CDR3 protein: CASSAGLAGSETQYF
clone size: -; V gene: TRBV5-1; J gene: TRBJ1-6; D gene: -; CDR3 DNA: TGCGCCAGCAGCTTGAAGGGGGATGGGAGTTCACCCCTCCACTTT; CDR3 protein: CASSLKGDGSSPLHF
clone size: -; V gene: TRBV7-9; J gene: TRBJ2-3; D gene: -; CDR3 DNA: TGTGCCAGCAGCTTAGGACGACCTAGCACAGATACGCAGTATTTT; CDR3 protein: CASSLGRPSTDTQYF
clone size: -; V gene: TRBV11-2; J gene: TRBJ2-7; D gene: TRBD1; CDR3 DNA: TGTGCCAGCAGCACAGGGGGCAGGGAGCAGTACTTC; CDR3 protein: CASSTGGREQYF
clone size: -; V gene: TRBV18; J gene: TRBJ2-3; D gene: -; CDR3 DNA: TGTGCCAGCTCACACGGGGGCCTAGCAGATACGCAGTATTTT; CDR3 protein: CASSHGGLADTQYF
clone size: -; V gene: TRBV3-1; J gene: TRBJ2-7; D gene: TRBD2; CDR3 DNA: TGTGCCAGCAGCCAAGACGGGGGGGAGTACGAGCAGTACTTC; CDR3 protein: CASSQDGGEYEQYF
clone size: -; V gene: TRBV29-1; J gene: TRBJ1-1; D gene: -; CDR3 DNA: TGCAGCGGCCAGACAGGCCCGAACACTGAAGCTTTCTTT; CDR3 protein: CSGQTGPNTEAFF
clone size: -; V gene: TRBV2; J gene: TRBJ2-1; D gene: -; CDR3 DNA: TGTGCCAGCAGCCTTTGGTTGGGTCCTAGGGACAATGAGCAGTTCTTC; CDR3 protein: CASSLWLGPRDNEQFF
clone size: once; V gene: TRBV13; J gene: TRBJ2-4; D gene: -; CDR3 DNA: TGTGCCAGCAGCTTAGGCCGGGACACCAAAAACATTCAGTACTTC; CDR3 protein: CASSLGRDTKNIQYF
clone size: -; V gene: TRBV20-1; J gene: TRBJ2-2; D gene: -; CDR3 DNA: TGCAGTGCTAGAGATCCGGCAGGGGTTAGCACCGGGGAGCTGTTTTTT; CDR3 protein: CSARDPAGVSTGELFF
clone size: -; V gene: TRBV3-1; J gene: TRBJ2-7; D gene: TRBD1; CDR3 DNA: TGTGCCAGCAGCCAAGAGGTCAGATGGGGGACAGACTCCTACGAGCAGTACTTC; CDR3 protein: CASSQEVRWGTDSYEQYF
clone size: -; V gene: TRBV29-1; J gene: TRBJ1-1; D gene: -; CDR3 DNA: TGCAGCGTTGGGGCCAGCGAACGCGAAGCTTTCTTT; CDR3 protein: CSVGASEREAFF
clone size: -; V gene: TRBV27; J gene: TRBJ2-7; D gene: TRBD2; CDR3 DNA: TGTGCCAGCAGTCCCCCCGGCGGGAGAGGCTACGAGCAGTACTTC; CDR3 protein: CASSPPGGRGYEQYF
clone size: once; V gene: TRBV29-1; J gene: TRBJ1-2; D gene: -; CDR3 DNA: TGCAGCGTTGAAGATTCTCAGGAGAGCTATGGCTACACCTTC; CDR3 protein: CSVEDSQESYGYTF
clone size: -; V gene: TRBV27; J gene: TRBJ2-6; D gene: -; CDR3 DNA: TGTGCCAGCACCCCAGTTGGCAGGGTAGGCTCTGGGGCCAACGTCCTGACTTTC; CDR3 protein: CASTPVGRVGSGANVLTF
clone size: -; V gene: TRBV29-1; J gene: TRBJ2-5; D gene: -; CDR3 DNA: TGCAGCGTTGCTTACCAAGAGACCCAGTACTTC; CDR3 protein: CSVAYQETQYF
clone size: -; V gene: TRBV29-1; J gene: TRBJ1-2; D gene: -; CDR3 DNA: TGCAGCGTTGACAGGGAGGAGGAATATGGCTACACCTTC; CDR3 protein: CSVDREEEYGYTF
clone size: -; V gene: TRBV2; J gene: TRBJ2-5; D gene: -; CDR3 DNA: TGTGCCAGCAGCGCCGGGTGGGGACGAGAGACCCAGTACTTC; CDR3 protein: CASSAGWGRETQYF
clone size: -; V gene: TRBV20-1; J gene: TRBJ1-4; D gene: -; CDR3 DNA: TGCAGTGCTAGAAGTGTTGAAAAACTGTTTTTT; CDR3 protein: CSARSVEKLFF
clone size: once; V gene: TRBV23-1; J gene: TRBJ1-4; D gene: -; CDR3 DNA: TGCGCCAGCAGTCCACCCGGGACATCAAACGGCCCAAATGAAAAACTGTTTTTT; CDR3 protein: CASSPPGTSNGPNEKLFF
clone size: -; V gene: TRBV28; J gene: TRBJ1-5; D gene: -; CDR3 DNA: TGTGCCAGCAGTTTGACCGCCGGGTATAGCAATCAGCCCCAGCATTTT; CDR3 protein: CASSLTAGYSNQPQHF
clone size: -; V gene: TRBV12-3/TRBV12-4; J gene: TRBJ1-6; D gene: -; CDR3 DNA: TGTGCCAGCAGTCCGGTAGGGGGGTACTCACCCCTCCACTTT; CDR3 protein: CASSPVGGYSPLHF
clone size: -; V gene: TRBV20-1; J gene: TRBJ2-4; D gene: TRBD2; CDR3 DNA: TGCAGTGCTAGGGTGGCTAGCGGGAGTGGATTAGCCAAAAACATTCAGTACTTC; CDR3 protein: CSARVASGSGLAKNIQYF
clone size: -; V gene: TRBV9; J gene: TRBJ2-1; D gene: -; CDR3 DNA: TGTGCCAGCAGCGTGGAGGAGAATGAGCAGTTCTTC; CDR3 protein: CASSVEENEQFF
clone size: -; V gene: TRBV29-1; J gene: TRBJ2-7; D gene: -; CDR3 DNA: TGCAGCGTTGAAGATCAGAACAACTCCTACGAGCAGTACTTC; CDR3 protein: CSVEDQNNSYEQYF
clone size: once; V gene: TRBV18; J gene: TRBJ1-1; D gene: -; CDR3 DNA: TGTGCCAGCTCACTAGAACCCCAACACACTGAAGCTTTCTTT; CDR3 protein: CASSLEPQHTEAFF
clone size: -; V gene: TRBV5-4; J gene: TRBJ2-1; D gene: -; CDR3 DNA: TGTGCCAGCAGCTTGGACACGGACGGACAGCCCGTCTACAATGAGCAGTTCTTC; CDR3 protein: CASSLDTDGQPVYNEQFF
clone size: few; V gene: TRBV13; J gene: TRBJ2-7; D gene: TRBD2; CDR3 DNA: TGTGCCAGCAGCTTCACTAGCGGCTCCTACGAGCAGTACTTC; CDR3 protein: CASSFTSGSYEQYF
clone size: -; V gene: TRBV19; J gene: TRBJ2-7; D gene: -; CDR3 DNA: TGTGCCAGTAGCCCACGGCAGGGGACCTACGAGCAGTACTTC; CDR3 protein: CASSPRQGTYEQYF
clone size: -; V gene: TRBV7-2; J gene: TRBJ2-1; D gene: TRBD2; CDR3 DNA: TGTGCCAGCAGCCGCCCGGGGGGGAATGACAATGAGCAGTTCTTC; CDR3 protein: CASSRPGGNDNEQFF
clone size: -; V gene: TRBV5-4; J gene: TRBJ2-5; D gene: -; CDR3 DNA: TGTGCCAGCAGCTTGTTGGGGGGCCAAGAGACCCAGTACTTC; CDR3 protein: CASSLLGGQETQYF
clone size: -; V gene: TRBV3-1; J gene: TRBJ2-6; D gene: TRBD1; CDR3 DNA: TGTGCCAGCAGCCGGACAGGGGGCGGCCTAGGGGCCAACGTCCTGACTTTC; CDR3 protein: CASSRTGGGLGANVLTF
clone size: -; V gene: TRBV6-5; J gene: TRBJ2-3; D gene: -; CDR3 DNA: TGTGCCAGCAGTTACTCTGGACACAGCACAGATACGCAGTATTTT; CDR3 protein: CASSYSGHSTDTQYF